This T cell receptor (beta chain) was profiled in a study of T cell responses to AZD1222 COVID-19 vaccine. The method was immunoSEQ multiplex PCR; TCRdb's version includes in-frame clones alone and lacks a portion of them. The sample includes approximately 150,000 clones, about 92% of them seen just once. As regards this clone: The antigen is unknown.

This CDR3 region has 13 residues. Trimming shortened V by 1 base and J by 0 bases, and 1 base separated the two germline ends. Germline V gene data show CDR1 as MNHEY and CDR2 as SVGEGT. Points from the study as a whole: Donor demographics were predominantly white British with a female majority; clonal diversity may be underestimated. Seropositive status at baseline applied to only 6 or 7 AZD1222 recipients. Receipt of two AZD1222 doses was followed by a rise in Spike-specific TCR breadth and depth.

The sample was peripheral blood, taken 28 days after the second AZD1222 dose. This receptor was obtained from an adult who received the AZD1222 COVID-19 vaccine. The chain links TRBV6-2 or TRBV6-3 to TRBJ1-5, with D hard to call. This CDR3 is CASSYYSNQPQHF. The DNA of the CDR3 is TGTGCCAGCAGTTACTATAGCAATCAGCCCCAGCATTTT.